The table lists the clone carrying this TCR beta chain with a count of one. The data stem from a study of blood T cell repertoires in COVID-19. Study as a whole: The United States, Italy and Spain supplied acute and convalescent COVID-19 samples. T cells, B-cell-depleted T cells, or PBMCs supplied cDNA or gDNA.

The V gene's germline CDR1 is SGHRS and CDR2 YFSETQ. After removal of 0 bases from V and 11 bases from J, the junction contained 12 bases not matched to a gene. The CDR3 sequence is 17 residues long. Per the authors' pipeline: Amplification of reference gene primers provided the estimated nucleated cell counts. TCRdb keeps only in-frame clones here, not all; method: immunoSEQ multiplex PCR. V and J calls and clone size are copied from that table; D and trimming were computed from the DNA. The sample holds 430,000 or so clones, roughly 90% seen once. The receptor comes from a young man with COVID-19, enrolled during active disease. This chain connects TRBV5-1 to TRBJ2-1; TRBD2 matches 12 bases. Sequenced: peripheral blood. The CDR3 region has the DNA TGCGCCAGCAGCTTGGCCCCGGGGCTAGCGGGAGGGATTCAGCAGTTCTTC. It yields the protein CASSLAPGLAGGIQQFF. The full variable domain, in which reference TRBV5-1 and TRBJ2-1 provide the parts outside the CDR3, is KAGVTQTPRYLIKTRGQQVTLSCSPISGHRSVSWYQQTPGQGLQFLFEYFSETQRNKGNFPGRFSGRQFSNSRSEMNVSTLELGDSALYLCASSLAPGLAGGIQQFFGPGTRLTVL.